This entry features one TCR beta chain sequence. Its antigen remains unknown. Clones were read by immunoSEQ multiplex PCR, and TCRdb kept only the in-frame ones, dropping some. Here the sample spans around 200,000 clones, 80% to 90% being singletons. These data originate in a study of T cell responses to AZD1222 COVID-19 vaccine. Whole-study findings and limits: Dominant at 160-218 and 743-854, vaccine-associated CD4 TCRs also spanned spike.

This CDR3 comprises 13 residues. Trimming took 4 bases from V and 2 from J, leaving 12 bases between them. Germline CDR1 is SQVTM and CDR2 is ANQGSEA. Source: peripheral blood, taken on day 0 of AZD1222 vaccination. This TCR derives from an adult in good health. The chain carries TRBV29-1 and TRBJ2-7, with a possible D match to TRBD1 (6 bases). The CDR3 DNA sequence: TGCAGCGTTGCGGCAGGGGTCACCTACGAGCAGTACTTC. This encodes CSVAAGVTYEQYF.